This TCR beta chain was obtained from a study of T cells in Graves' hyperthyroidism and ophthalmopathy. The V gene lost 8 bases and the J gene lost 9 bases, with 20 bases spanning the gap. CDR3 length equals 13 residues. Germline CDR1 and CDR2: GTSNPN and SVGIG (reference sequence). TCR beta CDR3 sequences were amplified from RNA transcripts. Carried out on the TCR CDR3, a first-round RT-PCR used the HTBI primer set. One entry per CDR3 protein results from TCRdb running MiXCR on the multiplex PCR reads. The sample includes 600,000 or so distinct CDR3 sequences, around 16% of them seen just once. The sequenced material came from blood. The source is a woman in her twenties or thirties with Graves' hyperthyroidism. The chain joins TRBV30 to TRBJ2-1, with a weak D call TRBD1 (6 bases). The CDR3 region is CAQYEGGGSEQFF. DNA for the CDR3: TGTGCCCAGTATGAAGGGGGTGGTAGTGAGCAGTTCTTC.